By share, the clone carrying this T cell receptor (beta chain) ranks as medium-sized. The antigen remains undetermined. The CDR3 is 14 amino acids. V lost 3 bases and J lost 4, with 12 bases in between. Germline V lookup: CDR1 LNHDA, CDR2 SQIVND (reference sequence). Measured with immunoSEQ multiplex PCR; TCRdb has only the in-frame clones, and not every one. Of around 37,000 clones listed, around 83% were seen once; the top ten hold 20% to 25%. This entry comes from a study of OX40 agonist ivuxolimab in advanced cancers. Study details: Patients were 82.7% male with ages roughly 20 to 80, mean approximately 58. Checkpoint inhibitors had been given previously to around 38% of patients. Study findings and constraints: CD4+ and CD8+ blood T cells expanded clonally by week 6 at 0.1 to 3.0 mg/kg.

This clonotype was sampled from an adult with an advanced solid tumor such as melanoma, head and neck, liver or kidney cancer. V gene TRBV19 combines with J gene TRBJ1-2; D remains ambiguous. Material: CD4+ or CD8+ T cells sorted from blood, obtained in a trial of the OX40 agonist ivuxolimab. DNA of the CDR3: TGTGCCAGTAGTATCAATCCAGGATCCTATGGCTACACCTTC. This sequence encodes CASSINPGSYGYTF.